A selection of T cell receptor beta chains follows, all from one sample in a study of shared clonotypes between healthy human individuals. Measured with immunoSEQ multiplex PCR; TCRdb has only the in-frame clones, and not every one. The sample carries over 1.5 million clones, nearly 99% recorded once. The sequenced material came from naive CD4+ T cells sorted from blood. The receptors were sampled from a man aged 30-40 years in good health. Each CDR3 is given with its conserved first and last residue. D genes are given only for firm matches. Expanded clones are given a class, and other clones once, few, many or no size at all.

>TRBJ2-3|NA|TRBV9|NA
TGTGCCAGCAGCCGAGAGATGGGGCGGAGCACAGATACGCAGTATTTT
CASSREMGRSTDTQYF
>TRBJ1-1|NA|TRBV11-2|TRBD1
TGTGCCAGCAGCTTAGATCCCAGGGACAGTAGGCGCGGTGAAGCTTTCTTT
CASSLDPRDSRRGEAFF
>TRBJ2-7|NA|TRBV28|NA
TGTGCCAGCAGTTTCCAGGGGGGGGATGGGTACTTC
CASSFQGGDGYF
>TRBJ2-2|NA|TRBV4-3|NA
TGCGCCAGCAGCCAAGAAAGGGGTGCGGGACTGAACACCGGGGAGCTGTTTTTT
CASSQERGAGLNTGELFF
>TRBJ1-1|NA|TRBV7-9|NA
TGTGCCAGCAGCTTAGTCCGGGCTTGGGGGACTGAAGCTTTCTTT
CASSLVRAWGTEAFF
>TRBJ2-5|NA|TRBV6-6|TRBD1
TGTGCCAGCAGTCCCCACCGACAGGGGACGCAAGAGACCCAGTACTTC
CASSPHRQGTQETQYF
>TRBJ2-2|NA|TRBV5-4|TRBD2
TGTGCCAGCAGCCCCGCCCAGCGGGGAACGAACACCGGGGAGCTGTTTTTT
CASSPAQRGTNTGELFF
>TRBJ1-1|NA|TRBV5-6|NA
TGTGCCAGCAGCTTGTATTCTACGATGAACACTGAAGCTTTCTTT
CASSLYSTMNTEAFF
>TRBJ1-5|NA|TRBV28|NA
TGTGCCAGCAGTCTCGTTACAGGGACAAGCCAGCATTTT
CASSLVTGTSQHF
>TRBJ2-1|NA|TRBV7-2|TRBD1
TGTGCCAGCCGACAACGCAGGGGGCTGGGGGATGAGCAGTTCTTC
CASRQRRGLGDEQFF
>TRBJ2-5|NA|TRBV19|NA
TGTGCCAGTATCAACGGGGAGACCCAGTACTTC
CASINGETQYF
>TRBJ2-7|NA|TRBV7-8|TRBD1
TGTGCCAGCAGCTCCTGGACAGGGAAGTCCTACGAGCAGTACTTC
CASSSWTGKSYEQYF
>TRBJ2-5|NA|TRBV9|NA
TGTGCCAGCAGCGTAGAGGCTAGCAGACAAGAGACCCAGTACTTC
CASSVEASRQETQYF
>TRBJ2-6|NA|TRBV10-3|NA
TGTGCCATCAGTGAGTCGGGTGCAGGGATTGGGGCCAACGTCCTGACTTTC
CAISESGAGIGANVLTF
>TRBJ2-3|NA|TRBV28|NA
TGTGCCAGCAGTTTGACTAGAACTGGAAGCATATGGGGAAGCACAGATACGCAGTATTTT
CASSLTRTGSIWGSTDTQYF
>TRBJ2-3|NA|TRBV7-8|NA
TGTGCCAGCAGCTTGGAGGGGGGACAAAGTACGCAGTATTTT
CASSLEGGQSTQYF
>TRBJ1-4|NA|TRBV19|TRBD1
TGTGCCAGTAGTACAGGGGGTATGTCTAATGAAAAACTGTTTTTT
CASSTGGMSNEKLFF
>TRBJ1-5|NA|TRBV6-1|NA
TGTGCCAGCAGTGAACGGCAGGGTAATCAGCCCCAGCATTTT
CASSERQGNQPQHF
>TRBJ1-3|NA|TRBV18|NA
TGTGCCAGCTCAACGAGCTCTGGAAACACCATATATTTT
CASSTSSGNTIYF
>TRBJ2-6|NA|TRBV19|TRBD1
TGTGCCAGTAGGTCGTCGACAGGGTCCGGGGCCAACGTCCTGACTTTC
CASRSSTGSGANVLTF
>TRBJ2-7|NA|TRBV28|NA
TGTGCCAGCAGTTTTCAGGGGTACGAGCAGTACTTC
CASSFQGYEQYF
>TRBJ1-5|NA|TRBV11-3|NA
TGTGCCAGCAGCTTAGATCCGGGAAGCAATCAGCCCCAGCATTTT
CASSLDPGSNQPQHF
>TRBJ2-2|NA|TRBV29-1|TRBD1
TGCAGCGTATCCGGACAGGGTAGTACCGGGGAGCTGTTTTTT
CSVSGQGSTGELFF
>TRBJ2-7|NA|TRBV5-1|NA
TGCGCCAGCAGCTCTGATTTCTACGAGCAGTACTTC
CASSSDFYEQYF
>TRBJ2-5|NA|TRBV6-1|NA
TGTGCCAGCAGTGAAGCGCAACTAGGGAGAGAGACCCAGTACTTC
CASSEAQLGRETQYF
>TRBJ2-7|NA|TRBV5-8|NA
TGTGCCAGCAGCTTTCACACCTACTCCTACGAGCAGTACTTC
CASSFHTYSYEQYF
>TRBJ2-7|NA|TRBV5-4|TRBD2
TGTGCCAGCAGCCTGGGACTAGCATCTACCTACGAGCAGTACTTC
CASSLGLASTYEQYF
>TRBJ2-7|once|TRBV7-2|NA
TGTGCCAGCAGCTTAGAGACAGGCTTCGACGAGCAGTACTTC
CASSLETGFDEQYF